There are a few counts of the clone carrying this TCR beta chain. Authors' analysis steps: From reference gene primer amplification, estimates of nucleated cell counts were derived. The protocol was immunoSEQ multiplex PCR, while the TCRdb copy is restricted to in-frame clones and leaves out a portion. Clone size and V and J calls were adopted from that table, with D and trimming inferred from the DNA. The sample has under 110,000 clones; around 85% are singletons. The sample comes from a study of blood T cell repertoires in COVID-19. Study summary: The United States, Italy and Spain supplied acute and convalescent COVID-19 samples.

CDR1 and CDR2 (germline): KGHSH, LQKENI. V lost 3 bases, J lost 7 bases, and 18 bases lay in between. This CDR3 spans 15 amino acids. The TCR sequence derives from a woman in her 70s with active or convalescent COVID-19. The J gene is TRBJ1-2, the V gene TRBV18, with D possibly matching TRBD1 (5 bases). Sequenced material: peripheral blood. The CDR3 bases are TGTGCCAGCTCACCCGATCAGGGTAGTCTCTTTGGCTACACCTTC. Translation gives CASSPDQGSLFGYTF.